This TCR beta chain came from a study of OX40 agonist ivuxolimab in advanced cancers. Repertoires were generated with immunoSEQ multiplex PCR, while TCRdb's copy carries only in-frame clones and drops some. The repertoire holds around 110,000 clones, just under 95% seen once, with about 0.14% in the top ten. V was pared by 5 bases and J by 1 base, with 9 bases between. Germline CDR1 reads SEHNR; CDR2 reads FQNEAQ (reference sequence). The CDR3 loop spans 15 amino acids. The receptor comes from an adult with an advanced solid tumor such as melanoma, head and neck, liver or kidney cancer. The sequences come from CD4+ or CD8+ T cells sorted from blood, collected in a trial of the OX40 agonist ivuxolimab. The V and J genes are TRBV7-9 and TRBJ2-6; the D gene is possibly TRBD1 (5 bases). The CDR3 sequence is CASSAGFSGANVLTF. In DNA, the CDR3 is TGTGCCAGCAGCGCAGGGTTTTCTGGGGCCAACGTCCTGACTTTC.